These 18 T cell receptor beta chains came from one sample sequenced in a study of T cells in localized non-small cell lung cancer. Measured with immunoSEQ multiplex PCR; TCRdb has only the in-frame clones, and not every one. The sample comprises more than 25,000 clones, more than 75% of which are singletons, and 10% to 15% rests with the top ten. The sequences come from peripheral blood, collected before any cancer treatment. The receptors come from an older female donor with stage III squamous cell lung carcinoma.

V is TRBV6-6 and J is TRBJ2-2; the match to TRBD2 covers 7 bases. The CDR3 contains 15 residues. Germline CDR1 is MNHNY and CDR2 is SVGAGI (reference sequence). Trimming removed 5 bases from V and 2 bases from J; junction bases left unmatched: 5. The CDR3 coding sequence is TGTGCCAGCAGTCTCCCTAGCGGAAACACCGGGGAGCTGTTTTTT. It is translated as CASSLPSGNTGELFF.

The chain joins TRBV5-1 to TRBJ2-2; D ambiguous. Germline V CDR1 and CDR2: SGHRS, YFSETQ. Trimming took 5 bases from V and 0 from J, leaving 2 bases between them. This CDR3 contains 12 residues. CDR3 DNA sequence: TGCGCCAGCAGTGCGAACACCGGGGAGCTGTTTTTT. As protein: CASSANTGELFF.

V gene TRBV6-4 combines with J gene TRBJ2-2, with D perhaps matching TRBD1 (6 bases). This CDR3 spans 16 amino acids. Germline V gene data show CDR1 as MRHNA and CDR2 as SNTAGT. V was cut by 0 bases and J by 6 bases, with 14 bases left in between. For the CDR3, the DNA is TGTGCCAGCAGTGACTCGCCGGGACAACTACCCGGGGAGCTGTTTTTT. Translated: CASSDSPGQLPGELFF.

The table lists this clone with a count of one. The CDR3 sequence is CASSSTSGSSGANVLTF. The CDR3, as DNA: TGTGCCAGCAGCTCTACTAGCGGGAGCTCTGGGGCCAACGTCCTGACTTTC. This sequence joins TRBV7-9 and TRBJ2-6, with 11 bases matching TRBD2. The V segment lost 4 bases and the J segment 0 bases; nucleotides outside the gene matches: 2. Germline-derived CDR1 and CDR2 are SEHNR and FQNEAQ (reference sequence). The CDR3 covers 17 residues.

The chain carries TRBV19 and TRBJ1-2; the match to TRBD1 covers 9 bases. CDR1 is LNHDA and CDR2 is SQIVND in the germline V gene (reference sequence). The CDR3 loop spans 13 amino acids. The V segment lost 6 bases and the J segment 3 bases; nucleotides outside the gene matches: 2. The CDR3 region has the DNA TGTGCCAGTAGCAGGGACAGGGACTATGGCTACACCTTC. The encoded protein is CASSRDRDYGYTF.

This clone was seen a single time. The chain joins TRBV6-1 to TRBJ1-2; 9 bases are a match to TRBD1. CDR1 and CDR2 (germline): MNHNS, SASEGT. The V and J ends lost 6 bases and 4 bases, in that order; junction bases with no gene match: 3. The CDR3 spans 13 residues. This CDR3 is CASRMTGGYGYTF. Written as DNA, the CDR3 is TGTGCCAGCAGGATGACAGGGGGCTATGGCTACACCTTC.

V is TRBV6-1 and J is TRBJ2-3; TRBD1 is a possible D gene (7 bases). Trimming shortened V by 6 bases and J by 3 bases, and 16 bases separated the two germline ends. Germline V gene lookup returns CDR1 MNHNS and CDR2 SASEGT. The CDR3 sequence is 15 residues long. For the CDR3, the DNA is TGTGCCAGCAGAGGGCAGGGGGGAGAAACAGATACGCAGTATTTT. Its protein product is CASRGQGGETDTQYF.

This clone showed up just once. The rearrangement uses TRBV28 and TRBJ2-5; 9 bases match TRBD1. Losses at the gene ends were 4 bases for V and 5 bases for J; bases not matched to a gene: 5. The germline gives CDR1 MDHEN, CDR2 SYDVKM. CDR3 length equals 14 residues. CDR3 region: CASSSDRGRETQYF. In DNA, the CDR3 is TGTGCCAGCAGTTCGGACAGGGGAAGGGAGACCCAGTACTTC. The full variable domain, in which reference TRBV28 and TRBJ2-5 provide the parts outside the CDR3, is DVKVTQSSRYLVKRTGEKVFLECVQDMDHENMFWYRQDPGLGLRLIYFSYDVKMKEKGDIPEGYSVSREKKERFSLILESASTNQTSMYLCASSSDRGRETQYFGPGTRLLVL.

The rearrangement joins TRBV5-1 to TRBJ2-7, with no clear D. The V end was cut by 5 bases, the J end by 0 bases, with 9 bases between. The CDR3 spans 13 residues. CDR1 SGHRS and CDR2 YFSETQ come from the germline V gene. DNA for the CDR3: TGCGCCAGCAGTCTTGCGTACTCCTACGAGCAGTACTTC. Its protein product is CASSLAYSYEQYF. Complete variable domain (other parts from reference TRBV5-1 and TRBJ2-7): KAGVTQTPRYLIKTRGQQVTLSCSPISGHRSVSWYQQTPGQGLQFLFEYFSETQRNKGNFPGRFSGRQFSNSRSEMNVSTLELGDSALYLCASSLAYSYEQYFGPGTRLTVT.

The genes are TRBV2 and TRBJ2-2, with 10 nucleotides matching TRBD2. V lost 6 bases and J lost 4; bases outside the gene matches: 8. The CDR3 contains 16 residues. CDR1 SNHLY and CDR2 FYNNEI come from the germline V gene. The CDR3 here is CASRSGLATITGELFF. Here the CDR3 DNA reads TGTGCCAGCAGGTCGGGACTAGCGACCATCACCGGGGAGCTGTTTTTT. The full variable domain, completed using reference TRBV2 and TRBJ2-2, is EPEVTQTPSHQVTQMGQEVILRCVPISNHLYFYWYRQILGQKVEFLVSFYNNEISEKSEIFDDQFSVERPDGSNFTLKIRSTKLEDSAMYFCASRSGLATITGELFFGEGSRLTVL.

V usage is TRBV29-1 and J usage is TRBJ2-3, with 9 nucleotides matching TRBD2. Germline V lookup: CDR1 SQVTM, CDR2 ANQGSEA. The CDR3 has 15 residues. The trim removed 7 bases at V and 2 bases at J, leaving 10 bases unmatched. The CDR3 DNA follows: TGCAGCGGCCTCATCCTAGCGGGGAACACAGATACGCAGTATTTT. Its protein is CSGLILAGNTDTQYF.

This clone was seen just once. V usage is TRBV11-2 and J usage is TRBJ1-3; a possible D gene is TRBD1 (5 bases). This CDR3 comprises 16 residues. Trimming took 5 bases from V and 4 from J, leaving 18 bases between them. The germline V gene encodes CDR1 SGHAT and CDR2 FQNNGV. The CDR3, as DNA: TGTGCCAGCAGCCTAGTAGGGGATGTTCTGGGAAACACCATATATTTT. It translates to CASSLVGDVLGNTIYF.

This clone was found a few times. This chain connects TRBV19 to TRBJ1-2, with 9 bases that match TRBD1. The CDR3 sequence is 13 residues long. Germline loops: CDR1 LNHDA, CDR2 SQIVND (reference sequence). V lost 6 bases to trimming and J lost 4 bases; unmatched junction nucleotides: 3. The CDR3 loop is CASRGTGSYGYTF. CDR3 sequence (DNA): TGTGCCAGTAGAGGGACAGGGAGCTATGGCTACACCTTC. The whole variable domain, remainder taken from reference TRBV19 and TRBJ1-2, is DGGITQSPKYLFRKEGQNVTLSCEQNLNHDAMYWYRQDPGQGLRLIYYSQIVNDFQKGDIAEGYSVSREKKESFPLTVTSAQKNPTAFYLCASRGTGSYGYTFGSGTRLTVV.

The genes are TRBV6-5 and TRBJ1-2; D unclear. V lost 3 bases, J lost 8 bases, and 13 bases lay in between. From germline, CDR1 is MNHEY and CDR2 SVGAGI. The CDR3 sequence is 13 residues long. CDR3 coding DNA: TGTGCCAGCAGTTATCGGCTCCTCGACGGCTACACCTTC. Translating it yields CASSYRLLDGYTF.

The chain recombines TRBV28 with TRBJ1-2; tentative D call: TRBD1 (5 bases). CDR3 length equals 16 residues. Deletions cut 5 bases from V and 4 bases from J, with 20 bases between. CDR1 and CDR2 (germline): MDHEN, SYDVKM. The CDR3 here is CASSPWTSSFGYGYTF. CDR3 nucleotide sequence: TGTGCCAGCAGTCCTTGGACATCTAGTTTCGGCTATGGCTACACCTTC.

This clone was recorded once. The chain recombines TRBV19 with TRBJ2-7; 7 nucleotides align to TRBD1. The junction had 9 bases not matched to a gene; V was cut back by 6 bases and J by 13 bases. In germline, CDR1 is LNHDA, CDR2 SQIVND (reference sequence). CDR3 length equals 11 residues. The CDR3, as DNA: TGTGCCAGTAGGACCGGGACAGCCCTTTACTTC. Translation gives CASRTGTALYF.

V gene TRBV5-4 combines with J gene TRBJ2-7; the D gene is possibly TRBD2 (6 bases). V shed 0 bases and J shed 3 bases, with 13 bases lying between them. The CDR3 runs to 15 residues. CDR1 and CDR2 from the germline V gene are SGHNT and YYREEE (reference sequence). CDR3 sequence reads: CASSLAGVANYEQYF. The CDR3 nucleotides read TGTGCCAGCAGCTTGGCGGGGGTTGCGAACTACGAGCAGTACTTC. The entire variable domain, with the rest obtained from reference TRBV5-4 and TRBJ2-7, is as follows: ETGVTQSPTHLIKTRGQQVTLRCSSQSGHNTVSWYQQALGQGPQFIFQYYREEENGRGNFPPRFSGLQFPNYSSELNVNALELDDSALYLCASSLAGVANYEQYFGPGTRLTVT.

The CDR3 region is CASSLTYTSESRLFF. The CDR3 coding sequence is TGTGCCAGCAGCTTAACTTATACTAGCGAATCGCGCCTATTCTTC. The V call is TRBV7-3, the J call TRBJ2-1; 7 positions match TRBD2. Germline V lookup: CDR1 SGHTA, CDR2 FQGTGA. The length of the CDR3 is 15 residues. J lost 16 bases, V lost 0 bases, and 15 bases had no gene match.